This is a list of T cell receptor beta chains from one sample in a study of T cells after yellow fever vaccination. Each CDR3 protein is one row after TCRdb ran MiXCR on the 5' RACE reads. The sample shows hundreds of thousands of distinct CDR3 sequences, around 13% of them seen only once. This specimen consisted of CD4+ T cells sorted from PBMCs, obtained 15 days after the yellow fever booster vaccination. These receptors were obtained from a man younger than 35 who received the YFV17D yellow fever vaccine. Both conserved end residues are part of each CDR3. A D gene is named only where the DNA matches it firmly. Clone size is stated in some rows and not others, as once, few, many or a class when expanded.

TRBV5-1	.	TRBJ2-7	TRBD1	CARGQGQYF	TGCGCCAGAGGACAGGGGCAGTACTTC
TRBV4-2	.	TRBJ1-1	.	CASSQIGRVPEAFF	TGTGCCAGCAGCCAAATTGGGAGAGTCCCTGAAGCTTTCTTT
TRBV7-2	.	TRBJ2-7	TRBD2	CASSLSGTSGYEQYF	TGTGCCAGCAGCTTATCCGGGACTAGCGGCTACGAGCAGTACTTC
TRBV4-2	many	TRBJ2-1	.	CASSPGRMGGADNEQFF	TGTGCCAGCAGCCCAGGCAGGATGGGGGGGGCCGACAATGAGCAGTTCTTC
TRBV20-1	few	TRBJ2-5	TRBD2	CSARAGLAGGVAQYF	TGCAGTGCTAGAGCGGGACTAGCGGGGGGTGTCGCCCAGTACTTC
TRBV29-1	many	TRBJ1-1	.	CSGRGGTVNTEAFF	TGCAGCGGGCGGGGGGGCACAGTAAACACTGAAGCTTTCTTT
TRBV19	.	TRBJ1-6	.	CASSSTEGSYNSPLHF	TGTGCCAGTAGTTCAACCGAGGGTTCCTATAATTCACCCCTCCACTTT
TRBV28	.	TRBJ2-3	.	CASRKTSTDTQYF	TGTGCCAGCAGGAAAACTAGCACAGATACGCAGTATTTT
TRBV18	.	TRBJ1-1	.	CASSPNGGGPVMNTEAFF	TGTGCCAGCTCACCAAATGGGGGGGGGCCCGTGATGAACACTGAAGCTTTCTTT
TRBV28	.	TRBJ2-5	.	CASTFGSGQETQYF	TGTGCCAGCACCTTCGGGAGCGGCCAAGAGACCCAGTACTTC
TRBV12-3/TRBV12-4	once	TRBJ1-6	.	CASSRRGMVLVSYNSPLHF	TGTGCCAGCAGTCGCCGGGGTATGGTGTTGGTGTCCTATAATTCACCCCTCCACTTT
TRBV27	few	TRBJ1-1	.	CASRGIPNTEAFF	TGTGCCAGCAGAGGGATCCCGAACACTGAAGCTTTCTTT
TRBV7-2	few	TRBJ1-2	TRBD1	CASSPDRDGGYTF	TGTGCCAGCAGTCCGGACAGGGATGGTGGCTACACCTTC
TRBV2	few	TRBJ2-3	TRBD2	CASSSSGTPGDTQYF	TGTGCCAGCAGTTCTAGCGGGACGCCTGGGGATACGCAGTATTTT
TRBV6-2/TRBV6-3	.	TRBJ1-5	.	CASRTDSGRQPQHF	TGTGCCAGCAGGACAGACTCCGGACGACAGCCCCAGCATTTT
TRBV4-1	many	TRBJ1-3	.	CASSFYKFDRSSGNTIYF	TGCGCCAGCAGCTTCTACAAATTCGACCGGAGCTCTGGAAACACCATATATTTT
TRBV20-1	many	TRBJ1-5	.	CSARVSGDQPQHF	TGCAGTGCTAGAGTGTCGGGTGATCAGCCCCAGCATTTT
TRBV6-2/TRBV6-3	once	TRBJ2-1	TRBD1	CATNPGTGYDTYNEQFF	TGTGCCACCAATCCCGGGACAGGGTACGATACCTACAATGAGCAGTTCTTC
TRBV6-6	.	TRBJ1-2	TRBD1	CAGGGPTGNGYTF	TGTGCCGGGGGGGGCCCGACAGGGAACGGCTACACCTTC
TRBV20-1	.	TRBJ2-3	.	CSARGWTSSTDTQYF	TGCAGTGCTAGGGGATGGACCTCTAGCACAGATACGCAGTATTTT
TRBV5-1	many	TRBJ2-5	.	CASSFAGLETQYF	TGCGCCAGCAGCTTCGCGGGGCTTGAGACCCAGTACTTC
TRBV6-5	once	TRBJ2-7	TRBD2	CASSKTSGGKHEQYF	TGTGCCAGCAGTAAAACTAGCGGGGGGAAACACGAGCAGTACTTC
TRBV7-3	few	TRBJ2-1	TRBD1	CASSFDRGVSYNEQFF	TGTGCCAGCAGCTTTGACAGGGGGGTCTCCTACAATGAGCAGTTCTTC
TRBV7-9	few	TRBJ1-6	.	CASSATAGANSPLHF	TGTGCCAGCAGCGCAACGGCGGGGGCGAATTCACCCCTCCACTTT
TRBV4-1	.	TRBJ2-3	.	CASSQGPQGGTDTQYF	TGCGCCAGCAGCCAAGGCCCACAGGGCGGCACAGATACGCAGTATTTT
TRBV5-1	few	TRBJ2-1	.	CASSWDHYNEQFF	TGCGCCAGCAGCTGGGACCATTACAATGAGCAGTTCTTC
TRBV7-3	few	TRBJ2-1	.	CASSLDGRGPYNEQFF	TGTGCCAGCAGCTTAGACGGGCGGGGGCCGTACAATGAGCAGTTCTTC
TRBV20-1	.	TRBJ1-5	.	CSANPTPLLDQPQHF	TGCAGTGCCAACCCGACCCCGCTTTTGGATCAGCCCCAGCATTTT
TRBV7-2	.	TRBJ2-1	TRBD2	CASSASGTRGNEQFF	TGTGCCAGCAGCGCATCAGGGACTAGAGGGAATGAGCAGTTCTTC
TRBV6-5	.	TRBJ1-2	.	CASAPRGPQAGYTF	TGTGCCAGCGCCCCCAGGGGCCCCCAGGCCGGCTACACCTTC
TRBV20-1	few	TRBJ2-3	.	CSLPSLTDTQYF	TGCAGCCTTCCGAGCCTCACAGATACGCAGTATTTT
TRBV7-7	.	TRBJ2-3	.	CASSTTTADTQYF	TGTGCTAGCAGCACGACGACAGCAGATACGCAGTATTTT